These 23 T cell receptor beta chains came from one sample sequenced in a study of a mutant IDH1 vaccine in newly diagnosed glioma. Time point denoted: week 23, last vaccination. Vaccination comprised doses that each held 300 ug of mutant IDH1 20-mer peptide, plus topical imiquimod. This table comes from immunoSEQ multiplex PCR, and its TCRdb copy is limited to in-frame clones, with some not included. The sample records roughly 10,000 clones, about nine tenths being singletons. What these receptors recognize is not known. The sequencing used PBMCs, collected from a glioma patient whose treatment included an IDH1 peptide vaccine. The receptors were sampled from a woman aged 40 to 50 with glioma. Some clones in this sample may be carry-over from other donors' samples.

The chain has TRBV6-1 and TRBJ2-4, with D possibly matching TRBD2 (5 bases). V was pared by 6 bases and J by 7 bases, with 10 bases between. The CDR3 runs to 12 residues. Germline loops: CDR1 MNHNS, CDR2 SASEGT. CDR3: CASSDPGNIQYF. CDR3 DNA sequence: TGTGCCAGCAGCGATCCGGGGAACATTCAGTACTTC.

The V and J genes are TRBV2 and TRBJ1-2, with a possible D match to TRBD1 (5 bases). The CDR3 is 12 residues long. Germline-derived CDR1 and CDR2 are SNHLY and FYNNEI. The CDR3 protein is CVKRGINYGYTF. The DNA of the CDR3 is TGTGTTAAGCGGGGGATCAACTATGGCTACACCTTC. The whole variable domain, remainder taken from reference TRBV2 and TRBJ1-2, is EPEVTQTPSHQVTQMGQEVILRCVPISNHLYFYWYRQILGQKVEFLVSFYNNEISEKSEIFDDQFSVERPDGSNFTLKIRSTKLEDSAMYFCVKRGINYGYTFGSGTRLTVV.

V and J are TRBV29-1 and TRBJ1-1; no reliable D call. The CDR3 length is 11 residues. Germline V gene data show CDR1 as SQVTM and CDR2 as ANQGSEA. The germline V and J ends were trimmed by 3 bases and 6 bases, with 8 bases remaining between them. The CDR3 loop is CSVDEAPEAFF. The CDR3, as DNA: TGCAGCGTTGATGAGGCGCCTGAAGCTTTCTTT.

The chain employs TRBV27 and TRBJ1-5; D possibly corresponds to TRBD1 (5 bases). V lost 6 bases to trimming and J lost 7 bases, with 10 bases between them. Per the germline V gene, CDR1 is MNHEY and CDR2 is SMNVEV (reference sequence). CDR3 length equals 12 residues. The CDR3 here is CASRSGGQPQHF. CDR3 coding DNA: TGTGCCAGCAGGAGTGGGGGGCAGCCCCAGCATTTT.

The gene calls are TRBV6-1 and TRBJ1-2; possible D gene TRBD1, 5 bases. This CDR3 spans 16 amino acids. The V gene lost 6 bases and the J gene lost 4 bases, with 21 bases spanning the gap. In germline, CDR1 is MNHNS, CDR2 SASEGT. CDR3 sequence reads: CASSERWDARRYGYTF. The CDR3 region has the DNA TGTGCCAGCAGCGAAAGGTGGGACGCCCGCCGCTATGGCTACACCTTC.

The CDR3 DNA is TGTGCCAGCAGTTTGACAGATACGCAGTATTTT. It is translated as CASSLTDTQYF. This rearrangement joins TRBV7-9 to TRBJ2-3, with D hard to call. The CDR3 length is 11 residues. Deletions cut 6 bases from V and 3 bases from J, with 4 bases between. Germline CDR1 and CDR2: SEHNR and FQNEAQ (reference sequence). Using reference TRBV7-9 and TRBJ2-3 for the parts outside the CDR3, the full variable domain is DTGVSQNPRHKITKRGQNVTFRCDPISEHNRLYWYRQTLGQGPEFLTYFQNEAQLEKSRLLSDRFSAERPKGSFSTLEIQRTEQGDSAMYLCASSLTDTQYFGPGTRLTVL.

The chain couples TRBV30 to TRBJ2-7; D is perhaps TRBD2 (6 bases). V lost 0 bases and J lost 3, with 12 bases in between. This CDR3 has 14 amino acids. The germline CDR1 and CDR2 sequences are GTSNPN and SVGIG (reference sequence). For the CDR3, the DNA is TGTGCCTGGAGTGTACCCGGGCGGGACTACGAGCAGTACTTC. It codes for CAWSVPGRDYEQYF.

This clone appeared once. CDR3 in DNA: TGTGCCAGCAGCTCGGGGGCCCCCTACGAGCAGTACTTC. Translating gives CASSSGAPYEQYF. The V call is TRBV27, the J call TRBJ2-7, with D perhaps assigned TRBD1 or TRBD2 (6 bases each). Germline assignment: CDR1 MNHEY and CDR2 SMNVEV (reference sequence). The CDR3 sequence is 13 residues long. The ends were cut back, 6 bases at V and 2 bases at J, with 11 bases in the middle.

The chain has TRBV27 and TRBJ1-4, with 10 bases lining up with TRBD1. Germline V CDR1 and CDR2: MNHEY, SMNVEV (reference sequence). J gave up 1 base and V 6 bases, and 8 bases lay outside the gene matches. CDR3 size: 17 residues. CDR3 in amino acids: CASSQGQGSGTNEKLFF. As DNA, the CDR3 is TGTGCCAGCAGCCAGGGACAGGGGTCTGGAACTAATGAAAAACTGTTTTTT.

This chain uses TRBV2 with TRBJ1-5; 9 bases agree with TRBD1. This CDR3 contains 14 residues. From germline, CDR1 is SNHLY and CDR2 FYNNEI. The trim removed 7 bases at V and 3 bases at J, leaving 4 bases unmatched. CDR3 protein: CASTGDRVNQPQHF. CDR3 DNA: TGTGCCAGCACCGGGGACAGGGTCAATCAGCCCCAGCATTTT. Combining the CDR3 with reference TRBV2 and TRBJ1-5 gives the whole variable domain EPEVTQTPSHQVTQMGQEVILRCVPISNHLYFYWYRQILGQKVEFLVSFYNNEISEKSEIFDDQFSVERPDGSNFTLKIRSTKLEDSAMYFCASTGDRVNQPQHFGDGTRLSIL.

For the CDR3, the DNA is TGTGCCAGCAGCTTAACCGGATCCCGTAGCGGGAGGTTTACCTACGAGCAGTACTTC. Translated: CASSLTGSRSGRFTYEQYF. The genes are TRBV11-1 and TRBJ2-7; 10 nucleotides line up with TRBD2. The junction had 15 bases not matched to a gene; V was cut back by 2 bases and J by 2 bases. This CDR3 has 19 residues. The germline gives CDR1 SGHAT, CDR2 FQDESV (reference sequence). Full variable domain (missing parts from reference TRBV11-1 and TRBJ2-7): EAEVAQSPRYKITEKSQAVAFWCDPISGHATLYWYRQILGQGPELLVQFQDESVVDDSQLPKDRFSAERLKGVDSTLKIQPAELGDSAMYLCASSLTGSRSGRFTYEQYFGPGTRLTVT.

The chain carries TRBV13 and TRBJ2-7; 10 nucleotides line up with TRBD2. Germline V gene sequence: CDR1 PRHDT, CDR2 FYEKMQ (reference sequence). The CDR3 extends over 14 amino acids. V was pared by 8 bases and J by 4 bases, with 8 bases of the junction left unmatched. In DNA, the CDR3 is TGTGCCAGCTCCACTAGCGGGGAGTCGTACGAGCAGTACTTC. Translating gives CASSTSGESYEQYF.

The gene calls are TRBV5-6 and TRBJ2-5; D perhaps matches TRBD1 (6 bases). CDR1 is SGHDT and CDR2 is YYEEEE in the germline V gene. The CDR3 is 14 amino acids. Trimming shortened V by 0 bases and J by 0 bases, and 6 bases separated the two germline ends. The CDR3 region has the DNA TGTGCCAGCAGCTTGGGGGACAACCAAGAGACCCAGTACTTC. Translated, it gives CASSLGDNQETQYF.

The chain employs TRBV5-6 and TRBJ2-5; 7 bases agree with TRBD1. CDR1 is SGHDT and CDR2 is YYEEEE in the germline V gene. Unmatched junction bases numbered 3, after V lost 4 bases and J lost 3 bases. The CDR3 extends over 13 amino acids. This CDR3 reads CASSLTGEETQYF. In DNA, the CDR3 is TGTGCCAGCAGCCTCACAGGGGAAGAGACCCAGTACTTC.

A single count supports this clone. V usage is TRBV19 and J usage is TRBJ2-4; weak D call: TRBD1 (5 bases). The ends were cut back, 5 bases at V and 3 bases at J, with 8 bases in the middle. This CDR3 contains 13 residues. Germline values: CDR1 LNHDA, CDR2 SQIVND (reference sequence). CDR3 coding DNA: TGTGCCAGTAGTGGGGCAGACAAAAACATTCAGTACTTC. Its protein is CASSGADKNIQYF.

The chain joins TRBV11-3 to TRBJ2-2; 10 bases agree with TRBD2. CDR3 length equals 18 residues. CDR1 is SGHNT and CDR2 is YENEEA in the germline V gene. Trimming took 1 base from V and 0 from J; bases not matched to a gene: 5. The CDR3 DNA sequence: TGTGCCAGCAGCTTAGGGCTAGCGGGGGACCCGAACACCGGGGAGCTGTTTTTT. Encoded protein: CASSLGLAGDPNTGELFF.

The V and J genes are TRBV7-9 and TRBJ1-5; 7 bases align to TRBD1. The CDR3 totals 14 residues. V was clipped by 2 bases and J by 6 bases; unmatched bases: 4. Germline CDR1 and CDR2: SEHNR and FQNEAQ (reference sequence). CDR3 amino acids: CASSLQGEGQPQHF. Here the CDR3 DNA reads TGTGCCAGCAGCTTACAGGGGGAGGGTCAGCCCCAGCATTTT.

This chain uses TRBV28 with TRBJ2-1; 13 bases are shared with TRBD2. The CDR3 contains 15 residues. Germline assignment: CDR1 MDHEN and CDR2 SYDVKM. J was trimmed by 4 bases and V by 4 bases; bases with no gene match: 1. In DNA, the CDR3 is TGTGCCAGCAGTTCGACTAGCGGGAGGTACAATGAGCAGTTCTTC. This sequence encodes CASSSTSGRYNEQFF.

V gene TRBV29-1 combines with J gene TRBJ2-3, with a possible D match to TRBD2 (5 bases). The CDR3 is made up of 15 amino acids. Looked up from germline, CDR1 is SQVTM and CDR2 is ANQGSEA. The V and J ends lost 8 bases and 3 bases respectively, with 21 bases between them. CDR3 loop: CSHLDSQRMTDTQYF. The CDR3 region has the DNA TGCAGCCATTTGGACTCCCAGCGAATGACAGATACGCAGTATTTT.

The J gene is TRBJ2-3, the V gene TRBV30; D remains ambiguous. Germline loops: CDR1 GTSNPN, CDR2 SVGIG (reference sequence). Trimming pared 0 bases from V and 0 bases from J, leaving 13 bases between. The CDR3 is 16 residues long. The CDR3 DNA reads as TGTGCCTGGAGTGTAAGAGTTTTCTCAAGCACAGATACGCAGTATTTT. This codes for CAWSVRVFSSTDTQYF.

This chain links TRBV7-2 with TRBJ2-7, with 15 bases aligning to TRBD2. The CDR3 spans 17 residues. Germline V lookup: CDR1 SGHTA, CDR2 FQGNSA. The V gene end was trimmed by 0 bases and the J gene end by 4 bases; junction bases not matched to a gene: 4. For the CDR3, the DNA is TGTGCCAGCAGCTTAGCGGGGACTAGCGGGGGGAAGTACGAGCAGTACTTC. It translates to CASSLAGTSGGKYEQYF.

V and J are TRBV7-2 and TRBJ1-5; 7 nucleotides line up with TRBD1. Germline lookup yields CDR1 SGHTA and CDR2 FQGNSA. The CDR3 consists of 16 residues. V trimming: 5 bases; J trimming: 3 bases; junction bases outside the gene matches: 10. The chain's CDR3 is CASSEQGWYNNQPQHF. CDR3 bases: TGTGCCAGCAGCGAACAGGGGTGGTATAACAATCAGCCCCAGCATTTT.

The CDR3 nucleotides are TGTGCCTGGCAAGATCAGAGAGCTAACTATGGCTACACCTTC. Protein product: CAWQDQRANYGYTF. This rearrangement joins TRBV30 to TRBJ1-2; unclear D gene. Germline V gene data show CDR1 as GTSNPN and CDR2 as SVGIG (reference sequence). This CDR3 comprises 14 residues. The germline V and J ends were trimmed by 5 bases and 0 bases, with 13 bases remaining between them. The complete variable domain, with remaining parts taken from reference TRBV30 and TRBJ1-2, reads SQTIHQWPATLVQPVGSPLSLECTVEGTSNPNLYWYRQAAGRGLQLLFYSVGIGQISSEVPQNLSASRPQDRQFILSSKKLLLSDSGFYLCAWQDQRANYGYTFGSGTRLTVV.